This T cell receptor (beta chain) was captured in a study of blood T cell repertoires in COVID-19. At the level of the study: The study drew acute and convalescent COVID-19 samples from the United States, Italy and Spain.

Clones were sequenced by immunoSEQ multiplex PCR, and TCRdb holds only the in-frame ones, with some missing. The sample comprises roughly 100,000 clones, roughly 85% of which are singletons, and less than 20% rests with the top ten. The CDR3 is 16 amino acids. J was trimmed by 5 bases and V by 4 bases; bases with no gene match: 7. The germline CDR1 and CDR2 sequences are MNHEY and SVGEGT. The TCR sequence derives from a woman aged 80 or over with acute or convalescent COVID-19. The sample was peripheral blood. The chain carries TRBV6-2 or TRBV6-3 and TRBJ2-3; 12 bases map to TRBD1. The CDR3 sequence: CASSSPGQGARDTQYF. The CDR3 nucleotides are TGTGCCAGCAGTTCCCCGGGACAGGGGGCTAGAGATACGCAGTATTTT.